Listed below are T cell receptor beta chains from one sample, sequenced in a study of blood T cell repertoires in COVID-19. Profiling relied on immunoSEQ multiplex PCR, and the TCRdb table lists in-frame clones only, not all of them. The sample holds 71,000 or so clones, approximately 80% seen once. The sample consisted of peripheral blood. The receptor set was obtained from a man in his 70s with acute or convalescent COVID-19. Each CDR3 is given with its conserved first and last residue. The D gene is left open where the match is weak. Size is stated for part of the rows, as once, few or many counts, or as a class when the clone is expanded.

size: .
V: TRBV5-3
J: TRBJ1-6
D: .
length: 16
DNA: TGTGCCAGAAGCTTGAGGTTGTCGGGGTCGGATTCACCCCTCCACTTT
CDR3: CARSLRLSGSDSPLHF

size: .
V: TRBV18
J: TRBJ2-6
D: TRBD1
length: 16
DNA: TGTGCCAGCTCACACCGGGACAGGGCTGGGGCCAACGTCCTGACTTTC
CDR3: CASSHRDRAGANVLTF

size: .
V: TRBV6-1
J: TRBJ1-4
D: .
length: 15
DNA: TGTGCCAGCAGTGATAGGTCAGGCTCGAATGAAAAACTGTTTTTT
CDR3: CASSDRSGSNEKLFF

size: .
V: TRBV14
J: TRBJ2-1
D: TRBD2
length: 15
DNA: TGTGCCAGCAGCCAGGGGACTAGCGGGAGGGCCCGGCAGTTCTTC
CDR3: CASSQGTSGRARQFF

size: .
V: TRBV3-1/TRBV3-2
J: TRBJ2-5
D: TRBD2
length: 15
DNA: TGTGCCAGCAGCCAAGGACTAGCGGGGAGGGTGACCCAGTACTTC
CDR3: CASSQGLAGRVTQYF

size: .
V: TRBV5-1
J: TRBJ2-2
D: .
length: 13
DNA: TGCGCCACCCGTCAGGGGAACACCGGGGAGCTGTTTTTT
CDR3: CATRQGNTGELFF

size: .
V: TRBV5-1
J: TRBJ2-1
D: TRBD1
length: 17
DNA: TGCGCCAGCACCTCAGGGGGCGGCCAACCGTCCTACAATGAGCAGTTCTTC
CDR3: CASTSGGGQPSYNEQFF

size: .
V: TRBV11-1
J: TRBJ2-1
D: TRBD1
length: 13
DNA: TGTGCCAGCAGGGGACAGGGGGCGTATGAGCAGTTCTTC
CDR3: CASRGQGAYEQFF

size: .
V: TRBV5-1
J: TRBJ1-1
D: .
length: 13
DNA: TGCGCCAGCAGCTTGCAGGGTTACACTGAAGCTTTCTTT
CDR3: CASSLQGYTEAFF

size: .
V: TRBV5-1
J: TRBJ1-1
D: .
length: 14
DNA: TGCGCCAGCAGCTTGGTGCAGGGTGGCACTGAAGCTTTCTTT
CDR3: CASSLVQGGTEAFF

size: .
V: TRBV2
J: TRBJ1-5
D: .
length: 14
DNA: TGTGCCAGCAGTGATCGAGGGAGGGATCAGCCCCAGCATTTT
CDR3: CASSDRGRDQPQHF

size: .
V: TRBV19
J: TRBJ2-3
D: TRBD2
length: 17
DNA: TGTGCCAGTAGTCTTAAACCTAGCGGGAGTTGGGTAGATACGCAGTATTTT
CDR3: CASSLKPSGSWVDTQYF

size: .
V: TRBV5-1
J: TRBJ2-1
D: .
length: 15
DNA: TGCGCCAGCAGCTCCCGACAGGTCTCCTACAATGAGCAGTTCTTC
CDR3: CASSSRQVSYNEQFF

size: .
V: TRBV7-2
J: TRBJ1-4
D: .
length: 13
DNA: TGTGCCAGCAGCCCCGCGGGGAGGGAAAAACTGTTTTTT
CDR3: CASSPAGREKLFF

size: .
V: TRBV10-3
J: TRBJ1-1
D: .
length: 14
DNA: TGTGCCATCAGGCGGACAGTTTTGAACACTGAAGCTTTCTTT
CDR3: CAIRRTVLNTEAFF

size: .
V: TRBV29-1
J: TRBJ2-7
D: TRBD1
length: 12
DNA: TGCAGCGTTGCACAGGGGAGCTACGAGCAGTACTTC
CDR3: CSVAQGSYEQYF

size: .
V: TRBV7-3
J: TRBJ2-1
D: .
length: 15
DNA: TGTGCCAGCAGCTATGGTCCGAGCTCCTACAATGAGCAGTTCTTC
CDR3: CASSYGPSSYNEQFF

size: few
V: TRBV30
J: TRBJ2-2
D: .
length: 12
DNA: TGTGCCTGGACCCCGCGGGGCGGGGAGCTGTTTTTT
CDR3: CAWTPRGGELFF

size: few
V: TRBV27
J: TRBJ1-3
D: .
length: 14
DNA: TGTGCCAGCAGTTTCGGGGGCTCTGGAAACACCATATATTTT
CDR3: CASSFGGSGNTIYF

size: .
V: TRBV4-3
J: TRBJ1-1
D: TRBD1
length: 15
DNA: TGCGCCAGCAGCCAGAACAGGGGCATGAACACTGAAGCTTTCTTT
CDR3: CASSQNRGMNTEAFF

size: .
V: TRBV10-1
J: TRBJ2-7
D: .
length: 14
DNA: TGCGCCAGCAGTGAGTCGCCTGCCGGAGGGGAGCAGTACTTC
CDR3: CASSESPAGGEQYF

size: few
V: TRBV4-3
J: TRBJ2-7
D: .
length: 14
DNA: TGCGCCAGCAGCCAAGTAAAGGGGAAATACGAGCAGTACTTC
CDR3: CASSQVKGKYEQYF

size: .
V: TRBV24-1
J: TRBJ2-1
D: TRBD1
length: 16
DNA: TGTGCCACCAGTGATCCGGGACGGGCCCAGGGGGATGAGCAGTTCTTC
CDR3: CATSDPGRAQGDEQFF

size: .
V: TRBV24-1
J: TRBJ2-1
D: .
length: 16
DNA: TGTGCCACCAGTGACCCCAGATCAGGGGAGAGGGATGAGCAGTTCTTC
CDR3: CATSDPRSGERDEQFF

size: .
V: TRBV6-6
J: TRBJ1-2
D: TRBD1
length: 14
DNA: TGTGCCAGCAGACGGGACAGGCTTACCTATGGCTACACCTTC
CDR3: CASRRDRLTYGYTF

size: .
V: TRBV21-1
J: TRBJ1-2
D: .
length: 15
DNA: TGTGCCAGCAGCAAATGGGACAGAGCTAACTATGGCTACACCTTC
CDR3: CASSKWDRANYGYTF

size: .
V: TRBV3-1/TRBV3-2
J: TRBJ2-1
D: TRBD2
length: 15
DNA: TGTGCCAGCAGCCAAGTCACTAGCGGGAGATATGAGCAGTTCTTC
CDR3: CASSQVTSGRYEQFF

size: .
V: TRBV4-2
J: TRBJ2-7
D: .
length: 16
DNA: TGTGCCAGCAGCCAAGGACCCGAGAGGGAACGCTACGAGCAGTACTTC
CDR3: CASSQGPERERYEQYF

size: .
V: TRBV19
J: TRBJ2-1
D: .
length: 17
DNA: TGTGCCAGTAGTGAACCCCCCCAACGGGGAGAAACCAATGAGCAGTTCTTC
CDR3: CASSEPPQRGETNEQFF

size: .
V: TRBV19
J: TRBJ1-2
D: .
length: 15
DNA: TGTGCCAGTACCCAGAATACAGGGACGGCCTATGGCTACACCTTC
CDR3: CASTQNTGTAYGYTF

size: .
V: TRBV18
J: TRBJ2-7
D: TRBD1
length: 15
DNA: TGTGCCAGCTCACCATTTCAGGACAGGGTCGACGAGCAGTACTTC
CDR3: CASSPFQDRVDEQYF

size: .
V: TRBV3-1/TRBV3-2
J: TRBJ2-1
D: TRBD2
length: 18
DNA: TGTGCCAGCAGCCGAAAACCCTTGGGGGGGGGAGCCCACAATGAGCAGTTCTTC
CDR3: CASSRKPLGGGAHNEQFF

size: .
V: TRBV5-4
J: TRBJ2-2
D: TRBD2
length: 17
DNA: TGTGCCAGCAGCTTGGCCGGGGGGAGAGCGAACACCGGGGAGCTGTTTTTT
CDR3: CASSLAGGRANTGELFF

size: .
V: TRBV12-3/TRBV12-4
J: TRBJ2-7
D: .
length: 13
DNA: TGTGCCAGCAGTTTAGCTCGGGACTACGAGCAGTACTTC
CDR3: CASSLARDYEQYF

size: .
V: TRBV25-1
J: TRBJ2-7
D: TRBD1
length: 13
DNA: TGTGCCAGCAGAAGTCAGGGGGTGGGCGAGCAGTACTTC
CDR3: CASRSQGVGEQYF

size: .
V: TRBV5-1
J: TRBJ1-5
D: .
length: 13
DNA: TGCGCCAGCAGCTTGGCCCGGGATCAGCCCCAGCATTTT
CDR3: CASSLARDQPQHF

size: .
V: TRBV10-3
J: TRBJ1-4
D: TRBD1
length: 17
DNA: TGTGCCATCAGTCCGGGACAGGATCTCTCGTGGAATGAAAAACTGTTTTTT
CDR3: CAISPGQDLSWNEKLFF

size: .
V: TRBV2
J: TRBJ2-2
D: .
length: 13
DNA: TGTGCCAGCAGACTTCTGAACACCGGGGAGCTGTTTTTT
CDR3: CASRLLNTGELFF

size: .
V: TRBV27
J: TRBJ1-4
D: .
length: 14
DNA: TGTGCCAGCAGTTTTCAGGGTCCTAATGAAAAACTGTTTTTT
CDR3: CASSFQGPNEKLFF

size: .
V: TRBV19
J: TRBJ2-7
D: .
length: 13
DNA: TGTGCCAGTAGTACCGGGGTGGGCTACGAGCAGTACTTC
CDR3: CASSTGVGYEQYF

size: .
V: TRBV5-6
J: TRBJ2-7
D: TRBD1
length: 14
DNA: TGTGCCAGCAGCCTGGGGACAGGCCTCTACGAGCAGTACTTC
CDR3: CASSLGTGLYEQYF

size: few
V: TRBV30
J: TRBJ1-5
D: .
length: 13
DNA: TGTGCCTGGAGTGGACAGAATCATCAGCCCCAGCATTTT
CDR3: CAWSGQNHQPQHF